This TCR beta chain appears in the sequencing data of a study of CD8+CD57+ T cells in acquired aplastic anemia. About the study: DNA recovered from sorted CD4+ and CD8+ cells had a mean of approximately 3.2 ug. The study's findings and limits: Levels of CD8+ Simpson's diversity were not significantly distinct in patients versus controls. Some 30 shared CD8+ CDR3s appeared highly expressed within patients' immunodominant clones.

According to the study, genomic DNA was the template for TCR beta VDJ and CDR3 profiling. TCRdb re-called the reads through MiXCR, storing one row per CDR3 protein. The data hold around 190,000 distinct CDR3 sequences, with 60% to 65% observed a single time. There are 12 residues in the CDR3. Trimming removed 3 bases at V and 5 bases at J, with 8 bases between. Germline CDR1 ENHRY, CDR2 SYGVKD. In regard to this clonotype: Antigen specificity is unknown.

This chain uses TRBV10-3 with TRBJ2-7; D gene unclear. The source material was sorted CD4+, CD8+, or CD8+CD57+ T cells (not recorded which) from PBMCs. The clonotype comes from a human donor in good health. Here the CDR3 reads CAISDLTHEQYF. CDR3 sequence (DNA): TGTGCCATCAGTGATTTAACCCACGAGCAGTACTTC.